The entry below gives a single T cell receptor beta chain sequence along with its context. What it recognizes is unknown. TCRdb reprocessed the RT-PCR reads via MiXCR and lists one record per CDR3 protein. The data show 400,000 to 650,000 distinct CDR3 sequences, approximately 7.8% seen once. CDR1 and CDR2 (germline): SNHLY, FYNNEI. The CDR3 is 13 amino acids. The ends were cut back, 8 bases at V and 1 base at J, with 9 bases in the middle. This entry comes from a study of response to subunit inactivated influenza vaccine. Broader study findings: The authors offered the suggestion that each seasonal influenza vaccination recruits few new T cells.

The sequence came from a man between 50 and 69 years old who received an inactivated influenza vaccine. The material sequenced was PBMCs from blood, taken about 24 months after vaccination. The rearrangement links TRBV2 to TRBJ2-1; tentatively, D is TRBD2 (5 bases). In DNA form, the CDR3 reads TGTGCCAGCTCGAGGGTATCCTACAATGAGCAGTTCTTC. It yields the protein CASSRVSYNEQFF.